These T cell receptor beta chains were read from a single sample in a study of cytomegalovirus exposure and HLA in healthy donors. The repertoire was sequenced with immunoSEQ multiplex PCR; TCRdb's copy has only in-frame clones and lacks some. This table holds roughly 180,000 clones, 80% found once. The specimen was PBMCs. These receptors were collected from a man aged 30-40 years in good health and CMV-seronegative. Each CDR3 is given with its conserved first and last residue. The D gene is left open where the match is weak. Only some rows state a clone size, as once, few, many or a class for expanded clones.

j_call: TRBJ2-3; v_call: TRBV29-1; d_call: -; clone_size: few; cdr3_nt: TGCAGCGTTGGTCGACAGCTAGGCACAGATACGCAGTATTTT; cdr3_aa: CSVGRQLGTDTQYF
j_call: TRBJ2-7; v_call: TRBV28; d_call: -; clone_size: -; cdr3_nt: TGTGCCAGCAGTTTAAAGGGGCCCCCCTACGAGCAGTACTTC; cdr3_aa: CASSLKGPPYEQYF
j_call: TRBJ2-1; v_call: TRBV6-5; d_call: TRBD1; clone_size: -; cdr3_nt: TGTGCCAGCAGTTACGGTCAGGGGGTGTCCTACAATGAGCAGTTCTTC; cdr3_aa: CASSYGQGVSYNEQFF
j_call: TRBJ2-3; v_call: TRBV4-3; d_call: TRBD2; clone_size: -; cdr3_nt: TGCGCCAGCAGCCAGACACTAGCGGGAGGAAGGACAGATACGCAGTATTTT; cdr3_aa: CASSQTLAGGRTDTQYF
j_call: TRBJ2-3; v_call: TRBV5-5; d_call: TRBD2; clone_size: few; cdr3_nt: TGTGCCAGCAGCGCAAGGACTAGCGGCACAGATACGCAGTATTTT; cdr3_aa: CASSARTSGTDTQYF
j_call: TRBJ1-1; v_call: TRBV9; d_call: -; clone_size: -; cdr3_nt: TGTGCCAGCAGCGCCCCTCTGAACACTGAAGCTTTCTTT; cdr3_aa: CASSAPLNTEAFF
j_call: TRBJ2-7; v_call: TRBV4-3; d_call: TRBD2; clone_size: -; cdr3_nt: TGCGCCAGCAGCCAAGAGTTATTTATACTAGCGGGAGTTCGTGGCTCCTACGAGCAGTACTTC; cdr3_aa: CASSQELFILAGVRGSYEQYF
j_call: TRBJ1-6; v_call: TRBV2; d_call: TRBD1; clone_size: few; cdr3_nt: TGTGCCAGCAGTGAGACAGGGGGCGAATATAATTCACCCCTCCACTTT; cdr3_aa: CASSETGGEYNSPLHF
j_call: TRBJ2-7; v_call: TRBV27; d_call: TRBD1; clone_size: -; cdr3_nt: TGTGCCAGCAGTTACAGGGGCTCCTACGAGCAGTACTTC; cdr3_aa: CASSYRGSYEQYF
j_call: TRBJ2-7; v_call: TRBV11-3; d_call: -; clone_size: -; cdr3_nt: TGTGCCAGCAGCTTAGGGCAGGGGTCCGGGAAGCAGTACTTC; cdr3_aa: CASSLGQGSGKQYF
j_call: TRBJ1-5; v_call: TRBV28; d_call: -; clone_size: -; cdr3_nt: TGTGCCAGCAGTATGGGAGGTATTAGCAATCAGCCCCAGCATTTT; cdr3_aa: CASSMGGISNQPQHF
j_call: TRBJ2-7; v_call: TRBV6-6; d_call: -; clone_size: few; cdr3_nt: TGTGCCGGTGGGTCAGGGAGGCTCTACGAGCAGTACTTC; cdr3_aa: CAGGSGRLYEQYF
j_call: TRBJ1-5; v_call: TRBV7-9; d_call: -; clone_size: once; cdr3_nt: TGTGCCAGCAGCTCAGGCAATCAGCCCCAGCATTTT; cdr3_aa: CASSSGNQPQHF
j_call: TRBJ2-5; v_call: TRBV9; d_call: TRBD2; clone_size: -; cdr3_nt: TGTGCCAGCAGCGTGAGTAGCGGGAGGGAGACCCAGTACTTC; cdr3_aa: CASSVSSGRETQYF
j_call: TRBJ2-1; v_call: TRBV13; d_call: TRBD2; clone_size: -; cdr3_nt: TGTGCCAGCAGCCTAAACCCAAAGGGACTAGATTGGGGGGGCAATGAGCAGTTCTTC; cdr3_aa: CASSLNPKGLDWGGNEQFF
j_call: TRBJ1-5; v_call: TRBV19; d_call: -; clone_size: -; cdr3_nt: TGTGCCAGTAGTGGGCGGTTCGGGGCGGGGGGGGCATATAGCAATCAGCCCCAGCATTTT; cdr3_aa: CASSGRFGAGGAYSNQPQHF
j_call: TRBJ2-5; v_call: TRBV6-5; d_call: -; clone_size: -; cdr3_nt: TGTGCCAGTAACGGGAACCAAGAGACCCAGTACTTC; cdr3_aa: CASNGNQETQYF
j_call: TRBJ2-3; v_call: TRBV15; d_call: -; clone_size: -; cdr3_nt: TGTGCCACCACGGGGAACACAGATACGCAGTATTTT; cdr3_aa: CATTGNTDTQYF
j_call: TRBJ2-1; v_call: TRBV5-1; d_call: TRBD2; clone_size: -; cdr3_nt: TGCGCCAGCAGCTTGGCCCTAGTAGCGGGAGGCTACAATGAGCAGTTCTTC; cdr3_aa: CASSLALVAGGYNEQFF
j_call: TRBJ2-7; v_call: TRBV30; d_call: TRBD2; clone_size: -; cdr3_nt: TGTGCCTGGAGCTTACTAGCGGGAGATCTAAGGCCTCGCTACGAGCAGTACTTC; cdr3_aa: CAWSLLAGDLRPRYEQYF
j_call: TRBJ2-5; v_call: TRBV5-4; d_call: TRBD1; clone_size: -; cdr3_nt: TGTGCCAGCAGCTTGGGATTGACAGGGGTCCTAGAGACCCAGTACTTC; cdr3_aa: CASSLGLTGVLETQYF
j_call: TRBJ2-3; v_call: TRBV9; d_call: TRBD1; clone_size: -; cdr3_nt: TGTGCCAGCAGCGCCGTGGGACAGCCTAGCACAGATACGCAGTATTTT; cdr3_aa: CASSAVGQPSTDTQYF
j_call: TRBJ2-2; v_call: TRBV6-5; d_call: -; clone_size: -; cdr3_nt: TGTGCCAGCAGGGCCGGGGCCGGGGAGCTGTTTTTT; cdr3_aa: CASRAGAGELFF
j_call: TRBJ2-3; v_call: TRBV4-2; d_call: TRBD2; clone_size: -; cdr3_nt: TGTGCCAGCAGCCAGGATAGCCGGGAGGGGGTGAGCACAGATACGCAGTATTTT; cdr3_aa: CASSQDSREGVSTDTQYF
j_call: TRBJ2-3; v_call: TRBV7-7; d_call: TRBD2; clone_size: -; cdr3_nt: TGTGCTAGCAGCCCGGGACTAGTGACAGATACGCAGTATTTT; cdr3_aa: CASSPGLVTDTQYF
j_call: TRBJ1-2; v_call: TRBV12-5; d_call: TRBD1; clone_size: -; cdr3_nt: TGTGCTAGTGGACCGGACAGGGGGTATGGCTACACCTTC; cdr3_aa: CASGPDRGYGYTF
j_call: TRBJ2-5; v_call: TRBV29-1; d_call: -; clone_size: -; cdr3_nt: TGCAGCGTTCAAAGGACTACTCGAAGGGTCCAAGAGACCCAGTACTTC; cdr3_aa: CSVQRTTRRVQETQYF
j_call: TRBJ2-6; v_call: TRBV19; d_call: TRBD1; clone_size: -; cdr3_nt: TGTGCCAGTAGGGGACAGGGGGCTGGGGCCAACGTCCTGACTTTC; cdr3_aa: CASRGQGAGANVLTF
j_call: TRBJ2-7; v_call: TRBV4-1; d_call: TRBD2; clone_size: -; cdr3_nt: TGCGCCAGCAGCCAAGTGGGAGGGAGCTTGTCCTACGAGCAGTACTTC; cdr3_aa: CASSQVGGSLSYEQYF
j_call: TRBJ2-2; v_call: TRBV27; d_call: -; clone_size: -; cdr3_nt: TGTGCCAGCAGCCACGACAGATCGAACACCGGGGAGCTGTTTTTT; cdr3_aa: CASSHDRSNTGELFF
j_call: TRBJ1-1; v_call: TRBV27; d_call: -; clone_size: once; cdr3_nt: TGTGCCAGCAGTCCGGACGGGAAAAGGAAAGCTTTCTTT; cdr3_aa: CASSPDGKRKAFF
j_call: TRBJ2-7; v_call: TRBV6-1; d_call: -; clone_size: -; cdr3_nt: TGTGCCAGCAGTGAAGAGGCGGGACGGAGCTACGAGCAGTACTTC; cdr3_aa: CASSEEAGRSYEQYF
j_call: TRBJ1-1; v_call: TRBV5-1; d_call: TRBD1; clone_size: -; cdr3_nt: TGCGCCAGCAGCTTGGCGGAGACAGGGGTAACTGAAGCTTTCTTT; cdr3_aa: CASSLAETGVTEAFF
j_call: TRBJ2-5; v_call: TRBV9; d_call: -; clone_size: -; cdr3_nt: TGTGCCAGCAGCGCAAGGACAGACAAAGAGACCCAGTACTTC; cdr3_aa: CASSARTDKETQYF
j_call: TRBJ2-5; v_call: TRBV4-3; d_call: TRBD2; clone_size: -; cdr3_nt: TGCGCCAGCAGCCCCCGGGGGGTAGAGGAGACCCAGTACTTC; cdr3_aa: CASSPRGVEETQYF
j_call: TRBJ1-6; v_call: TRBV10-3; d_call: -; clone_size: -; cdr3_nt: TGTGCCATCAGTGAGCTCAGGGGTTCACCCCTCCACTTT; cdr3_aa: CAISELRGSPLHF
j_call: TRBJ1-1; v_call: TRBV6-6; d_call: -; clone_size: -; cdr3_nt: TGTGCCATAAACAGCCTCATGAACACTGAAGCTTTCTTT; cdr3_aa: CAINSLMNTEAFF
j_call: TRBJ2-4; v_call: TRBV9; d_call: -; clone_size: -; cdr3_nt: TGTGCCAGCAGCCCCCCAGGGGTTTCCAAAAACATTCAGTACTTC; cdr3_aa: CASSPPGVSKNIQYF
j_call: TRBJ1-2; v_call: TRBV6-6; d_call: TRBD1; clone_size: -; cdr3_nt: TGTGCCAGCACCCGGACAGGGGGAAGTCATGGCTACACCTTC; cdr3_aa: CASTRTGGSHGYTF
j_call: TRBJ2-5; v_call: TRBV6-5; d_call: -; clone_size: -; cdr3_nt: TGTGCCAGCAGTTACTCCAGGGAGACCCAGTACTTC; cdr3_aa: CASSYSRETQYF
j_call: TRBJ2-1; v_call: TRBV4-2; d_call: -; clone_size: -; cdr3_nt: TGTGCCAGCAGCCAAGCCCAAGGGGGATTCTACAATGAGCAGTTCTTC; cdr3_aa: CASSQAQGGFYNEQFF
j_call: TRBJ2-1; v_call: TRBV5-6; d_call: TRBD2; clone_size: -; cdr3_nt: TGTGCCAGCAGCCCCGCTAGCGGGGGGGCCAAACTGTTCTTC; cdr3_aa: CASSPASGGAKLFF
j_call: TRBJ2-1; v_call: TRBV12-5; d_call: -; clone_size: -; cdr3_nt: TGTGCTAGTGGTTTGAGTCAGGGGAAAGTCACCAATGAGCAGTTCTTC; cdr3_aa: CASGLSQGKVTNEQFF
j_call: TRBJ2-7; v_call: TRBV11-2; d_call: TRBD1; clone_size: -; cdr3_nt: TGTGCCAGCAGCTTAGGGACAGGTTTCGTCTACGAGCAGTACTTC; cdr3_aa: CASSLGTGFVYEQYF
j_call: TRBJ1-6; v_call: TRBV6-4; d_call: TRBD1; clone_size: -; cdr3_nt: TGTGCCAGCAGTGCCGGACAGGACAATTCACCCCTCCACTTT; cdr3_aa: CASSAGQDNSPLHF
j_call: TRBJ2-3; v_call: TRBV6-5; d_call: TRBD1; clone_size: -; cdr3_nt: TGTGCCAGCAGTCCGGACAGGGTGAGGACAGATACGCAGTATTTT; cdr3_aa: CASSPDRVRTDTQYF
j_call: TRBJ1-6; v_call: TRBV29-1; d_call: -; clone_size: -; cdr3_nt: TGCAGCGGCGAATGTGGGGGGAAGGGGTCACCCCTCCACTTT; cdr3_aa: CSGECGGKGSPLHF
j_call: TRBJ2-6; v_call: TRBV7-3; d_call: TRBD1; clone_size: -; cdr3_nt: TGTGCCAGCAGCTTACGTCATGGACAGGGGGCAGGTGGGGCCAACGTCCTGACTTTC; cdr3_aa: CASSLRHGQGAGGANVLTF
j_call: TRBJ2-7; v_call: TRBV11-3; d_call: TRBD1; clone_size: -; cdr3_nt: TGTGCCAGCAGCTCTCCCGGGACAGGGTCCGAGCAGTACTTC; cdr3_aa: CASSSPGTGSEQYF
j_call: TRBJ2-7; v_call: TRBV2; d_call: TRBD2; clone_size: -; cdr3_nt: TGTGCCAGCAGTCCCTTAGCGGGAAAAGCCTACGAGCAGTACTTC; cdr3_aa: CASSPLAGKAYEQYF